The present T cell receptor beta chain was sequenced within a study of T cell changes during pregnancy in multiple sclerosis. The CDR3 is 14 residues long. Germline CDR1 reads KGHSH; CDR2 reads LQKENI. V lost 4 bases to trimming and J lost 4 bases, with 13 bases between them. Repertoires were generated with immunoSEQ multiplex PCR, while TCRdb's copy carries only in-frame clones and drops some. The repertoire holds about 60,000 clones, with around 90% as singletons. The origin of this receptor is a female donor with multiple sclerosis, enrolled in a pregnancy study. Sequencing was performed on CD4+ T cells from peripheral blood mononuclear cells, taken in the first trimester of pregnancy. The rearrangement uses TRBV18 and TRBJ1-2, with D maybe TRBD1 (6 bases). CDR3 coding DNA: TGTGCCAGCTCACAGTCAGGGGTGGCCTATGGCTACACCTTC. This sequence encodes CASSQSGVAYGYTF.